The 11 T cell receptor beta chains given below trace back to one sample, sequenced in a study of T-cell reconstitution after alpha-beta-depleted transplantation in children. As it was prepared, the TCRbeta library received unique molecular identifiers. One entry per CDR3 protein, called by TCRdb with MiXCR from the PCR reads. The data hold about 500,000 distinct CDR3 sequences, with 30% to 35% observed a single time. Sequences were derived from PBMCs from the stem cell graft donor, sampled from the stem cell graft. Source of these receptors: a human donor who donated a stem cell graft to a child with aplastic anemia.

The rearrangement joins TRBV6-2 or TRBV6-3 to TRBJ2-1; maybe TRBD2 (6 bases). The V and J ends lost 6 bases and 8 bases respectively, with 26 bases between them. Germline CDR1 and CDR2: MNHEY and SVGEGT. The CDR3 contains 17 residues. DNA of the CDR3: TGTGCCAGCAGCCCCCTGGGTGTCGGGAGCCCCTCCGATGAGCAGTTCTTC. Its protein product is CASSPLGVGSPSDEQFF.

Here the CDR3 reads CASSLSRSSGRVGPDTQYF. In DNA form, the CDR3 reads TGTGCCAGCAGCTTAAGTCGGTCTAGCGGGAGAGTGGGGCCAGATACGCAGTATTTT. The J gene is TRBJ2-3, the V gene TRBV11-2; 10 bases are a match to TRBD2. Trimming at V came to 2 bases and at J to 4 bases, leaving 15 bases not matched to a gene. The length of the CDR3 is 19 residues. CDR1 and CDR2 (germline): SGHAT, FQNNGV.

The genes are TRBV27 and TRBJ1-6; D possibly corresponds to TRBD1 (5 bases). Between the trimmed V and J ends, which lost 7 bases and 3 bases, there was a span of 10 bases. Germline loops: CDR1 MNHEY, CDR2 SMNVEV (reference sequence). This CDR3 spans 14 amino acids. The CDR3 loop reads CASTPGDYNSPLHF. The CDR3, as DNA: TGTGCCAGCACCCCGGGGGACTATAATTCACCCCTCCACTTT.

This clonotype was picked up a small number of times. The chain links TRBV6-1 to TRBJ2-7; possibly TRBD1 for D (6 bases). The germline CDR1 and CDR2 sequences are MNHNS and SASEGT. V lost 7 bases, J lost 4 bases, and 11 bases lay in between. There are 12 residues in the CDR3. This CDR3 is CASNNRVYEQYF. The CDR3 coding sequence is TGTGCCAGCAACAACAGGGTTTACGAGCAGTACTTC.

This chain joins TRBV7-2 and TRBJ2-1, with D unclear. CDR1 and CDR2 from the germline V gene are SGHTA and FQGNSA. The CDR3 runs 12 residues. The ends were cut back, 5 bases at V and 9 bases at J, with 11 bases in the middle. The CDR3 loop is CASSPTGVEQFF. Written as DNA, the CDR3 is TGTGCCAGCAGCCCGACTGGCGTTGAGCAGTTCTTC.

This clonotype was seen a handful of times. CDR3 nucleotides: TGCAGTGCTAGAGAGGCGGGGACAGACACCGGGGAGCTGTTTTTT. Amino acids: CSAREAGTDTGELFF. The V call is TRBV20-1, the J call TRBJ2-2; D possibly corresponds to TRBD1 (7 bases). CDR3 length equals 15 residues. Germline lookup yields CDR1 DFQATT and CDR2 SNEGSKA (reference sequence). The ends were cut back, 0 bases at V and 3 bases at J, with 11 bases in the middle.

The chain has TRBV6-5 and TRBJ2-1, with D uncertain. Trimming left V 0 bases short and J 6 bases short, with 9 bases between. CDR3 size: 14 residues. Germline V gives CDR1 MNHEY, CDR2 SVGAGI. CDR3 bases: TGTGCCAGCAGTTACTCGAGCCCCGGCAATGAGCAGTTCTTC. Its protein product is CASSYSSPGNEQFF.

The chain is built from TRBV5-1 and TRBJ2-7; no reliable D call. Between the trimmed V and J ends, which lost 0 bases and 4 bases, there was a span of 11 bases. Germline CDR1 SGHRS, CDR2 YFSETQ. The CDR3 is 14 amino acids. CDR3 protein: CASSLGQARYEQYF. CDR3 nucleotide sequence: TGCGCCAGCAGCTTGGGCCAGGCAAGATACGAGCAGTACTTC.

The chain combines TRBV5-4 with TRBJ1-1; D perhaps matches TRBD1 (6 bases). CDR1 and CDR2 from the germline V gene are SGHNT and YYREEE (reference sequence). The ends were cut back, 6 bases at V and 7 bases at J, with 16 bases in the middle. The length of the CDR3 is 13 residues. In DNA, the CDR3 is TGTGCCAGCATCGGAGGGGGGGGGTATGAAGCTTTCTTT. Translation gives CASIGGGGYEAFF. The whole variable domain, filled in from reference TRBV5-4 and TRBJ1-1, reads ETGVTQSPTHLIKTRGQQVTLRCSSQSGHNTVSWYQQALGQGPQFIFQYYREEENGRGNFPPRFSGLQFPNYSSELNVNALELDDSALYLCASIGGGGYEAFFGQGTRLTVV.

In its sample, this clonotype was seen a few times. The CDR3 region is CASSWTRTLNTGELFF. CDR3 sequence (DNA): TGTGCCAGCAGCTGGACGAGGACTTTGAACACCGGGGAGCTGTTTTTT. The chain carries TRBV7-2 and TRBJ2-2; weak D call: TRBD2 (5 bases). This CDR3 is 16 amino acids long. Germline V gene data show CDR1 as SGHTA and CDR2 as FQGNSA. Trimming took off 4 bases at V and 1 base at J, with 13 bases between the two ends.

This chain joins TRBV9 and TRBJ2-7; D gene ambiguous. The V and J ends lost 0 bases and 3 bases respectively, with 16 bases between them. Germline values: CDR1 SGDLS, CDR2 YYNGEE. The CDR3 length is 16 residues. The CDR3 loop reads CASSVGGLPGGYEQYF. The CDR3 DNA follows: TGTGCCAGCAGCGTAGGGGGTCTCCCGGGTGGCTACGAGCAGTACTTC. The whole variable domain, filled in from reference TRBV9 and TRBJ2-7, reads DSGVTQTPKHLITATGQRVTLRCSPRSGDLSVYWYQQSLDQGLQFLIQYYNGEERAKGNILERFSAQQFPDLHSELNLSSLELGDSALYFCASSVGGLPGGYEQYFGPGTRLTVT.